These 32 T cell receptor beta chains were sequenced from one sample in a study of molecular identifiers for immune sequencing clone quantification. TCRdb re-called the PCR reads through MiXCR, storing one row per CDR3 protein. The repertoire holds around 480,000 distinct CDR3 sequences, with over 20% as singletons. The sequencing input was naive CD8+ T cells from blood, with Jurkat cell RNA spiked in. Sample subset: FACS-sorted CD8+CD4-CCR7+CD45RA+ naive T cells. The receptors come from a human donor in good health. Some libraries in this study had Jurkat cell RNA spiked in.

The genes are TRBV4-3 and TRBJ2-5; D is possibly TRBD1 or TRBD2 (5 bases each). The CDR3 extends over 14 amino acids. Germline V CDR1 and CDR2: LGHNA, YSLEER. Trimming shortened V by 0 bases and J by 5 bases, and 10 bases separated the two germline ends. CDR3 nucleotides: TGCGCCAGCAGCCAAGACTATTGGGGGGAGACCCAGTACTTC. This encodes CASSQDYWGETQYF.

As regards this clonotype: This likely comes from a read error, as the CDR3 has no conserved phenylalanine or tryptophan at its end. No DNA is shown, since the ends of the CDR3 on it are uncertain; the CDR3 is the one TCRdb lists. The CDR3 reads CSAGTSAPQEFV. This chain joins TRBV29-1 and TRBJ2-1; TRBD2, as called in the table, went unchecked against the DNA. The CDR3 spans 12 amino acids, including both terminal residues. Germline V gene sequence: CDR1 SQVTM, CDR2 ANQGSEA.

This clonotype has ten or more counts. The chain carries TRBV6-6 and TRBJ2-3; a possible D gene is TRBD1 (6 bases). CDR1 and CDR2 (germline): MNHNY, SVGAGI (reference sequence). V gave up 5 bases and J gave up 1 base, with 10 bases separating them. This CDR3 spans 14 amino acids. CDR3 DNA: TGTGCCAGCAGTCTATACAGGGGCACAGATACGCAGTATTTT. Its protein is CASSLYRGTDTQYF.

CDR3 DNA sequence: TGTGCCAGCAGTGACCTACCAGCGGGAATAATGCAGGAGCAGTTCTTC. Protein product: CASSDLPAGIMQEQFF. V gene TRBV12-3 or TRBV12-4 combines with J gene TRBJ2-1; 7 positions agree with TRBD2. The CDR3 spans 16 residues. With V trimmed by 5 bases and J by 10 bases, 17 bases remained unmatched.

This clonotype showed up just once. The chain uses TRBV9 and TRBJ2-5, with D possibly TRBD2 on 7 matching bases. The CDR3 totals 16 residues. CDR1 and CDR2 from the germline V gene are SGDLS and YYNGEE. Trimming left V 0 bases short and J 4 bases short, with 16 bases between. CDR3 amino acids: CASSVERGGAPETQYF. CDR3 sequence (DNA): TGTGCCAGCAGCGTAGAAAGAGGGGGGGCCCCAGAGACCCAGTACTTC.

This clonotype has at least ten counts. This chain connects TRBV6-6 to TRBJ1-2; no reliable D call. The CDR3 extends over 10 amino acids. Trimming removed 7 bases from V and 4 bases from J, with 4 bases in between. Germline CDR1 reads MNHNY; CDR2 reads SVGAGI (reference sequence). CDR3 in DNA: TGTGCCAGCAATGGCTATGGCTACACCTTC. Amino acids: CASNGYGYTF.

This clonotype was observed a few times. The chain couples TRBV27 to TRBJ1-1; D might be TRBD1 (6 bases). CDR1 is MNHEY, CDR2 SMNVEV, per germline (reference sequence). The CDR3 runs to 13 residues. The V and J ends lost 2 bases and 6 bases respectively, with 10 bases between them. CDR3 residues: CASSLIGTPEAFF. The CDR3 DNA is TGTGCCAGCAGTTTAATTGGGACACCTGAAGCTTTCTTT.

In the case of this clonotype: A clone one base away is much larger, so this may be a read error. V gene TRBV20-1 combines with J gene TRBJ2-4; no reliable D call. Germline-derived CDR1 and CDR2 are DFQATT and SNEGSKA (reference sequence). This CDR3 comprises 13 residues. The CDR3 bases are TGCGGTGTTAAAACGCGGACCGAAAACATTCAGTACTTC. Translation: CGVKTRTENIQYF.

Worth noting for this clonotype: A much larger clone differs by one base, so this may be a read error. The V and J genes are TRBV6-5 and TRBJ2-3; 10 bases line up with TRBD2. The germline V gene has CDR1 MNHEY and CDR2 SVGAGI. The CDR3 sequence is 13 residues long. CDR3 region: CASTSGGSDAQYF. The CDR3 DNA is TGTGCCAGCACTAGCGGGGGCTCAGATGCGCAGTATTTT.

In its sample, this clonotype was seen many times. V is TRBV11-2 and J is TRBJ2-1; D is perhaps TRBD2 (6 bases). The germline CDR1 and CDR2 sequences are SGHAT and FQNNGV. There are 15 residues in the CDR3. Trimming removed 1 base from V and 8 bases from J, with 15 bases in between. The CDR3 here is CASSLGPNASDEQFF. The CDR3, as DNA: TGTGCCAGCAGCTTAGGACCCAATGCTAGCGATGAGCAGTTCTTC.

The rearrangement joins TRBV20-1 to TRBJ2-7; 8 bases are a match to TRBD2. Germline V gene lookup returns CDR1 DFQATT and CDR2 SNEGSKA (reference sequence). V lost 0 bases and J lost 4; bases outside the gene matches: 5. The CDR3 covers 14 residues. As DNA, the CDR3 is TGCAGTGCTAGAGATCTGTCGGGAGGGTACGAGCAGTACTTC. This translates into CSARDLSGGYEQYF.

Points on this clonotype: A much larger clone differs by one base, so this may be a read error. The conserved phenylalanine or tryptophan is not found at the CDR3 terminus, so this likely reflects a read error. CDR3 DNA: TGTGCCAGCAGCCAAACCGGGACAGGGGTCGACGAGCAGTACCTC. Amino acids: CASSQTGTGVDEQYL. The chain links TRBV12-3 or TRBV12-4 to TRBJ2-7; 10 bases fit TRBD1. The V and J ends lost 6 bases and 5 bases, in that order; junction bases with no gene match: 10. The CDR3 is made up of 15 amino acids.

As for this clonotype: One end of the junction does not line up with germline, which may come from a read error. This rearrangement joins TRBV29-1 to TRBJ2-5, with 7 bases aligning to TRBD1. Germline assignment: CDR1 SQVTM and CDR2 ANQGSEA. CDR3 length: 15 residues. CDR3 nucleotide sequence: TGCAGCGTTGAAACTCCCGACAGGGTCCAAGAGACCCAGCACTTC. Encoded protein: CSVETPDRVQETQHF.

This clonotype was counted between two and nine times. The chain couples TRBV21-1 to TRBJ2-2; the table assigns TRBD2, which was not confirmed against the DNA. TRBV21-1 is recorded as a pseudogene. The CDR3 is made up of 20 amino acids. The CDR3, as DNA: TGTGCCAGCAGCAAAGCGCACACTCTGAGAGCGGGGGGGAACACCGGGGAGCTGTTTTTT. Encoded protein: CASSKAHTLRAGGNTGELFF.

The J gene is TRBJ1-1, the V gene TRBV9; D is ambiguous. This CDR3 is 14 amino acids long. Germline V CDR1 and CDR2: SGDLS, YYNGEE. V was trimmed by 1 base and J by 3 bases, leaving 10 bases between them. The CDR3 here is CASSVSGEHTEAFF. The CDR3 nucleotides read TGTGCCAGCAGCGTATCTGGGGAGCACACTGAAGCTTTCTTT. Full variable domain (remainder filled in from reference TRBV9 and TRBJ1-1): DSGVTQTPKHLITATGQRVTLRCSPRSGDLSVYWYQQSLDQGLQFLIQYYNGEERAKGNILERFSAQQFPDLHSELNLSSLELGDSALYFCASSVSGEHTEAFFGQGTRLTVV.

This clonotype was counted only a few times. This chain links TRBV4-3 with TRBJ2-7; D gene ambiguous. The CDR3 has 15 amino acids. Germline V CDR1 and CDR2: LGHNA, YSLEER. Trimming cost V 0 bases and J 2 bases, with 11 bases left between them. The CDR3 DNA sequence: TGCGCCAGCAGCCAAGATCCTGACGGAACCTACGAGCAGTACTTC. Its protein product is CASSQDPDGTYEQYF.

This clonotype has only a few counts. The CDR3 DNA follows: TGTGCCAGTAGTACTCACGGAACGTCCTACGAGCAGTACTTC. This codes for CASSTHGTSYEQYF. The chain links TRBV19 to TRBJ2-7; D is undetermined. Deletions cut 4 bases from V and 1 base from J, with 11 bases between. Germline V lookup: CDR1 LNHDA, CDR2 SQIVND (reference sequence). The CDR3 covers 14 residues.

The V gene is TRBV5-6, the J gene TRBJ2-3; 8 bases agree with TRBD2. CDR3 length: 16 residues. V lost 2 bases to trimming and J lost 1 base; unmatched junction nucleotides: 6. Germline lookup yields CDR1 SGHDT and CDR2 YYEEEE. Here the CDR3 DNA reads TGTGCCAGCAGCTTTGGACTAGCTGATGGCACAGATACGCAGTATTTT. It codes for CASSFGLADGTDTQYF.

This clonotype was seen ten or more times. This chain joins TRBV5-4 and TRBJ2-4, with unresolved D. V lost 2 bases and J 2 bases, leaving 11 bases between the germline ends. The germline gives CDR1 SGHNT, CDR2 YYREEE (reference sequence). The CDR3 is 15 amino acids. CDR3 in amino acids: CASSLPSSPKNIQYF. CDR3 DNA sequence: TGTGCCAGCAGCTTACCGAGTAGCCCCAAAAACATTCAGTACTTC.

In this sample, this clonotype turned up a few times. The rearrangement uses TRBV6-2 or TRBV6-3 and TRBJ2-7; D gene unclear. The CDR3 consists of 16 residues. Germline V CDR1 and CDR2: MNHEY, SVGEGT. V dropped 5 bases and J dropped 0 bases, with 17 bases sitting between them. CDR3 bases: TGTGCCAGCAGTCAGCACAGTTTTTCTTCCTCCTACGAGCAGTACTTC. It yields the protein CASSQHSFSSSYEQYF.

This clonotype was seen a few times. CDR3: CASSRGLAGVTGELFF. CDR3 DNA sequence: TGTGCCAGCAGCCGAGGACTAGCGGGAGTGACCGGGGAGCTGTTTTTT. V is TRBV6-2 or TRBV6-3 and J is TRBJ2-2; 13 bases agree with TRBD2. Germline V gives CDR1 MNHEY, CDR2 SVGEGT. The CDR3 has 16 residues. Losses at the gene ends were 6 bases for V and 5 bases for J; bases not matched to a gene: 6.

This clonotype came up many times. The chain employs TRBV6-1 and TRBJ1-5; perhaps TRBD1 as D (5 bases). Germline V CDR1 and CDR2: MNHNS, SASEGT. V lost 5 bases, J lost 0 bases, and 14 bases lay in between. The CDR3 covers 16 residues. The CDR3 loop is CASSPGGTASNQPQHF. Here the CDR3 DNA reads TGTGCCAGCAGTCCTGGGGGAACAGCTAGCAATCAGCCCCAGCATTTT.

Concerning this clonotype itself: This sequence may be a read error, since a much larger clone differs from it by one base. The chain recombines TRBV12-3 or TRBV12-4 with TRBJ1-1, with D maybe TRBD1 (6 bases). Trimming took 8 bases from V and 5 from J, leaving 18 bases between them. The CDR3 contains 14 residues. The CDR3 loop is CASGRGQTGTEAFF. The CDR3 coding sequence is TGTGCCAGCGGCAGAGGACAGACGGGAACTGAAGCTTTCTTT.

This clonotype was detected many times. The chain joins TRBV29-1 to TRBJ1-5, with 9 bases fitting TRBD1. V trimming: 4 bases; J trimming: 6 bases; junction bases outside the gene matches: 4. Germline V gives CDR1 SQVTM, CDR2 ANQGSEA. The CDR3 covers 13 residues. The CDR3 is CSVVTGGTQPQHF. The CDR3 DNA is TGCAGCGTTGTTACAGGGGGCACTCAGCCCCAGCATTTT.

This chain connects TRBV12-3 or TRBV12-4 to TRBJ1-1; D remains unclear. The CDR3 has 14 residues. V was cut by 6 bases and J by 0 bases, with 11 bases left in between. The CDR3 DNA follows: TGTGCCAGCAGCCCATACCAAATGAACACTGAAGCTTTCTTT. The encoded protein is CASSPYQMNTEAFF.

This clonotype appeared many times. The rearrangement joins TRBV28 to TRBJ1-3; perhaps TRBD1 as D (6 bases). Trimming took 6 bases from V and 0 from J, leaving 12 bases between them. The CDR3 spans 15 residues. Looked up from germline, CDR1 is MDHEN and CDR2 is SYDVKM. Here the CDR3 DNA reads TGTGCCAGCAGCATTACAGGGCGCTCTGGAAACACCATATATTTT. Residues: CASSITGRSGNTIYF. Supplemented by reference TRBV28 and TRBJ1-3, the full variable domain reads DVKVTQSSRYLVKRTGEKVFLECVQDMDHENMFWYRQDPGLGLRLIYFSYDVKMKEKGDIPEGYSVSREKKERFSLILESASTNQTSMYLCASSITGRSGNTIYFGEGSWLTVV.

This clonotype was picked up many times. This chain uses TRBV29-1 with TRBJ1-4; D not resolved. Germline V gene data show CDR1 as SQVTM and CDR2 as ANQGSEA. The germline V and J ends were trimmed by 5 bases and 12 bases, with 16 bases remaining between them. The CDR3 spans 12 residues. CDR3 loop: CSVPLDQGELFF. Written as DNA, the CDR3 is TGCAGCGTTCCTCTCGATCAAGGAGAACTGTTTTTT.

This clonotype was observed at least ten times. This chain uses TRBV18 with TRBJ2-4, with 8 nucleotides matching TRBD2. J gave up 3 bases and V 6 bases, and 13 bases lay outside the gene matches. The CDR3 sequence is 17 residues long. CDR1 is KGHSH and CDR2 is LQKENI in the germline V gene. This CDR3 reads CASSSAVAGGGKNIQYF. CDR3 nucleotides: TGTGCCAGCTCCTCAGCGGTGGCGGGAGGAGGCAAAAACATTCAGTACTTC.

In its sample, this clonotype was seen a few times. The rearrangement uses TRBV4-2 and TRBJ2-2; possible D gene TRBD1, 5 bases. This CDR3 has 14 amino acids. V was cut by 0 bases and J by 4 bases, with 6 bases left in between. CDR1 is LGHNA and CDR2 is YNFKEQ in the germline V gene. For the CDR3, the DNA is TGTGCCAGCAGCCAAGAAGGGGTCACCGGGGAGCTGTTTTTT. Translating gives CASSQEGVTGELFF.

There are a few counts of this clonotype. The chain couples TRBV7-2 to TRBJ2-1; D gene uncertain. Per the germline V gene, CDR1 is SGHTA and CDR2 is FQGNSA. Trimming pared 1 base from V and 0 bases from J, leaving 13 bases between. There are 17 residues in the CDR3. The CDR3 reads CASSLDLGGVSYNEQFF. The CDR3 DNA reads as TGTGCCAGCAGCTTAGACTTAGGCGGAGTCTCCTACAATGAGCAGTTCTTC. The full variable domain, in which reference TRBV7-2 and TRBJ2-1 provide the parts outside the CDR3, is GAGVSQSPSNKVTEKGKDVELRCDPISGHTALYWYRQSLGQGLEFLIYFQGNSAPDKSGLPSDRFSAERTGGSVSTLTIQRTQQEDSAVYLCASSLDLGGVSYNEQFFGPGTRLTVL.

This clonotype was picked up a small number of times. This rearrangement joins TRBV2 to TRBJ2-3; D remains unclear. The CDR3 covers 15 residues. V was clipped by 6 bases and J by 2 bases, with 15 bases between them. Germline values: CDR1 SNHLY, CDR2 FYNNEI. The CDR3 DNA follows: TGTGCCAGCAGAGCACCCTATACCCTCACAGATACGCAGTATTTT. It yields the protein CASRAPYTLTDTQYF.

This clonotype was recorded at least ten times. The V call is TRBV7-9, the J call TRBJ2-7, with 11 bases matching TRBD1. V gave up 5 bases and J gave up 2 bases; unmatched junction bases: 5. The germline gives CDR1 SEHNR, CDR2 FQNEAQ (reference sequence). The CDR3 is made up of 15 amino acids. The CDR3 sequence: CASSHRDRGTYEQYF. For the CDR3, the DNA is TGTGCCAGCAGCCACCGGGACAGGGGGACCTACGAGCAGTACTTC.